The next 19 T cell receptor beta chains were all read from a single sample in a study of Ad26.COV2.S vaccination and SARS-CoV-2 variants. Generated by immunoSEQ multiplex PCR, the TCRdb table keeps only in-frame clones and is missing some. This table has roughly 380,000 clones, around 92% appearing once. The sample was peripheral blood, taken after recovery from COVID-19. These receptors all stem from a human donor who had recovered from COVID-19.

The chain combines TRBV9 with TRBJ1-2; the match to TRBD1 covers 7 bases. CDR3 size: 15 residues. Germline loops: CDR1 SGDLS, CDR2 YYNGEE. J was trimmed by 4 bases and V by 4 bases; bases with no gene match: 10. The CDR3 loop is CASSTPTGTGYGYTF. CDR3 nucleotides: TGTGCCAGCAGCACCCCGACAGGGACTGGCTATGGCTACACCTTC.

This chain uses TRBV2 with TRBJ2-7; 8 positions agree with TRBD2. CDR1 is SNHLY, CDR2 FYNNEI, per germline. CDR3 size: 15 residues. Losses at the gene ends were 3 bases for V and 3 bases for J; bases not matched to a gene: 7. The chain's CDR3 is CASSEGREALYEQYF. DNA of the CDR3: TGTGCCAGCAGTGAGGGGCGGGAGGCCCTCTACGAGCAGTACTTC. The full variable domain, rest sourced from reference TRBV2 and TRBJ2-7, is EPEVTQTPSHQVTQMGQEVILRCVPISNHLYFYWYRQILGQKVEFLVSFYNNEISEKSEIFDDQFSVERPDGSNFTLKIRSTKLEDSAMYFCASSEGREALYEQYFGPGTRLTVT.

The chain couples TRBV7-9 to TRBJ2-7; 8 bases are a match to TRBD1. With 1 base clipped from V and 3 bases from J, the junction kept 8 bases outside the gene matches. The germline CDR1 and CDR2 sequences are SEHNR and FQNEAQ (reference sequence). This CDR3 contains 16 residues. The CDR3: CASSLGFSDRDYEQYF. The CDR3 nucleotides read TGTGCCAGCAGCTTAGGTTTCTCGGACAGGGACTACGAGCAGTACTTC.

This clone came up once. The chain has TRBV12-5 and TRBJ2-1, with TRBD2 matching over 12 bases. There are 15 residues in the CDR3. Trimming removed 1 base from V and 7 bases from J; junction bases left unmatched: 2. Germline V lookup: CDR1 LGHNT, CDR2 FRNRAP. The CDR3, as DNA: TGTGCTAGTGGTTTGGGGACTAGCGGGAAGAATGAGCAGTTCTTC. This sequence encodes CASGLGTSGKNEQFF.

CDR3 coding DNA: TGTGCCAGCAGTCTGACCCAGGGACAGTCTGGCTACACCTTC. The encoded protein is CASSLTQGQSGYTF. This sequence joins TRBV27 and TRBJ1-2; 7 nucleotides match TRBD1. The CDR3 spans 14 residues. The V and J ends lost 5 bases and 7 bases, in that order; junction bases with no gene match: 10. Germline V gene lookup returns CDR1 MNHEY and CDR2 SMNVEV (reference sequence).

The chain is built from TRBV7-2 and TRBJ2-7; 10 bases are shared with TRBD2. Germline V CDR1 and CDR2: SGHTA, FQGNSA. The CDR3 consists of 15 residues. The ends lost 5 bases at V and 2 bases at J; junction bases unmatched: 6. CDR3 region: CASSQGLAPTYEQYF. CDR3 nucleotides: TGTGCCAGCAGCCAGGGACTAGCGCCTACCTACGAGCAGTACTTC.

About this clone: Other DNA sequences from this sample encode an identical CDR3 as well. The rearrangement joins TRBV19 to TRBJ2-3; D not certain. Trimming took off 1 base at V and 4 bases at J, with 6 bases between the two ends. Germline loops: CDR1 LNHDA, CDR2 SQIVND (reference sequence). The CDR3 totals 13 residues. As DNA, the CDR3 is TGTGCCAGTAGTATAGGTTTAGCAGATACGCAGTATTTT. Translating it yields CASSIGLADTQYF.

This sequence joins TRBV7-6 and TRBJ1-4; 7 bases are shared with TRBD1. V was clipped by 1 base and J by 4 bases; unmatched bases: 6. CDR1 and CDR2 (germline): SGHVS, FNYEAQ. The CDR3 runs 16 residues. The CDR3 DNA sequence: TGTGCCAGCAGCTTAGGGGTGGACAGGTATAATGAAAAACTGTTTTTT. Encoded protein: CASSLGVDRYNEKLFF.

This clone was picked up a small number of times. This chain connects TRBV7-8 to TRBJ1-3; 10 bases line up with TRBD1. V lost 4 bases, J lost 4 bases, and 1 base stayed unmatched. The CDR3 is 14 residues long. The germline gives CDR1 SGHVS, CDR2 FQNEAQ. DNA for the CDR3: TGTGCCAGCAGCTCGGGACAGGGGGGAAACACCATATATTTT. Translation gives CASSSGQGGNTIYF. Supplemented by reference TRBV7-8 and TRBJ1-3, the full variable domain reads GAGVSQSPRYKVAKRGQDVALRCDPISGHVSLFWYQQALGQGPEFLTYFQNEAQLDKSGLPSDRFFAERPEGSVSTLKIQRTQQEDSAVYLCASSSGQGGNTIYFGEGSWLTVV.

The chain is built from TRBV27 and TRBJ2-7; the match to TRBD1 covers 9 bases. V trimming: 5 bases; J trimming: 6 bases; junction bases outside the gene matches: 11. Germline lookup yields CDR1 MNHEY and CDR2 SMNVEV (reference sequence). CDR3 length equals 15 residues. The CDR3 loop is CASSPQTGGYPEQYF. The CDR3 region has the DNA TGTGCCAGCAGTCCCCAGACAGGGGGTTACCCCGAGCAGTACTTC.

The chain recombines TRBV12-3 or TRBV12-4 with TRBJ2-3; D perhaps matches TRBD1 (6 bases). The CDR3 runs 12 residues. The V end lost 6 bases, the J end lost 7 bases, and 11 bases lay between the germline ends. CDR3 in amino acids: CASRSTGNTQYF. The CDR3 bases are TGTGCCAGCAGATCAACAGGGAATACGCAGTATTTT.

This CDR3 reads CASSPTEPRFGEYF. The CDR3 nucleotides are TGTGCCAGCAGTCCCACTGAACCCCGGTTTGGGGAGTACTTC. The V call is TRBV6-5, the J call TRBJ2-7; D is ambiguous. This CDR3 region has 14 residues. Germline-derived CDR1 and CDR2 are MNHEY and SVGAGI. Trimming took off 5 bases at V and 11 bases at J, with 22 bases between the two ends.

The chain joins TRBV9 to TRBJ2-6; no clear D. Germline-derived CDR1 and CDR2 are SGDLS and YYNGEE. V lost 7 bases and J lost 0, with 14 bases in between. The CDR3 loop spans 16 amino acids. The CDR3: CASSLERTSGANVLTF. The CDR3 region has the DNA TGTGCCAGCTCCCTTGAGCGAACCTCTGGGGCCAACGTCCTGACTTTC.

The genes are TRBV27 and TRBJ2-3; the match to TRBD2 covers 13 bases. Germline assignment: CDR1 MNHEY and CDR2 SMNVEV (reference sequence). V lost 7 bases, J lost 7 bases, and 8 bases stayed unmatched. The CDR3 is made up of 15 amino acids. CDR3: CASTPLAGGRNTQYF. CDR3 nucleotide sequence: TGTGCCAGCACCCCACTAGCGGGGGGGCGCAATACGCAGTATTTT.

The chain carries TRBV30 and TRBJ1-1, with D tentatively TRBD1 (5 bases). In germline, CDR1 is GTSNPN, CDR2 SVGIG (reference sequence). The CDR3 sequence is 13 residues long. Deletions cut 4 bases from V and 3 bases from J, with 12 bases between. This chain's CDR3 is CAWTTGVYTEAFF. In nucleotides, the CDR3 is TGTGCCTGGACTACGGGGGTCTACACTGAAGCTTTCTTT.

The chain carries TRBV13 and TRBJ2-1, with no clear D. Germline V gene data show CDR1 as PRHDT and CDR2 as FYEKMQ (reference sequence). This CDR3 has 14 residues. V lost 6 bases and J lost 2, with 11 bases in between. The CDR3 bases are TGTGCCAGCAGGGACCATGGTCCCTACAATGAGCAGTTCTTC. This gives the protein CASRDHGPYNEQFF. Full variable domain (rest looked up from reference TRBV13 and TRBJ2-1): AAGVIQSPRHLIKEKRETATLKCYPIPRHDTVYWYQQGPGQDPQFLISFYEKMQSDKGSIPDRFSAQQFSDYHSELNMSSLELGDSALYFCASRDHGPYNEQFFGPGTRLTVL.

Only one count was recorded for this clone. CDR3 DNA sequence: TGTGCCAGCAGACGAACTAGCGGGGGTAGCACAGATACGCAGTATTTT. It codes for CASRRTSGGSTDTQYF. This chain connects TRBV5-4 to TRBJ2-3; TRBD2 matches 11 bases. In germline, CDR1 is SGHNT, CDR2 YYREEE (reference sequence). CDR3 size: 16 residues. J was trimmed by 0 bases and V by 5 bases; bases with no gene match: 5. The variable domain in full, completed from reference TRBV5-4 and TRBJ2-3, reads ETGVTQSPTHLIKTRGQQVTLRCSSQSGHNTVSWYQQALGQGPQFIFQYYREEENGRGNFPPRFSGLQFPNYSSELNVNALELDDSALYLCASRRTSGGSTDTQYFGPGTRLTVL.

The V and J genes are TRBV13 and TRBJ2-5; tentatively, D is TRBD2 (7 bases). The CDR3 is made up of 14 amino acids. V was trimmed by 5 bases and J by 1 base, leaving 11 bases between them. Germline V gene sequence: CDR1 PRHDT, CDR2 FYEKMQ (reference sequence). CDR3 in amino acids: CASSVRGAQETQYF. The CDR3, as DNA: TGTGCCAGCAGCGTCCGGGGGGCCCAAGAGACCCAGTACTTC.

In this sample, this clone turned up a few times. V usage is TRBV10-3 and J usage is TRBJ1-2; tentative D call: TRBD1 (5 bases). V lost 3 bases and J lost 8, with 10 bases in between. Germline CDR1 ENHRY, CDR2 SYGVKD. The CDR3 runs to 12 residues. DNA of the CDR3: TGTGCCATCAGTGAAGGGGAGGACGGCTACACCTTC. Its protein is CAISEGEDGYTF.